What follows are 16 T cell receptor beta chains derived from one specimen sequenced in a study of cytomegalovirus exposure and HLA in healthy donors. The assay was immunoSEQ multiplex PCR, and TCRdb's table has in-frame clones only and misses some. The repertoire holds fewer than 65,000 clones, 89% seen once, with roughly 15% in the top ten. What was sequenced was PBMCs. The origin of the receptors is a woman aged 18 to 35 in good health and CMV-seronegative.

The chain carries TRBV10-3 and TRBJ2-3; 14 nucleotides line up with TRBD2. The germline CDR1 and CDR2 sequences are ENHRY and SYGVKD. The length of the CDR3 is 20 residues. Losses at the gene ends were 0 bases for V and 1 base for J; bases not matched to a gene: 9. The CDR3 nucleotides read TGTGCCATCAGTGAGTCGACTAGCGGGGGGGCCGGGAAGGGCACAGATACGCAGTATTTT. It translates to CAISESTSGGAGKGTDTQYF.

V usage is TRBV10-1 and J usage is TRBJ1-1; D unclear. The CDR3 has 10 residues. Trimming removed 6 bases at V and 5 bases at J, with 4 bases between. Germline CDR1 reads WNHNN; CDR2 reads SYGVQD (reference sequence). Here the CDR3 DNA reads TGCGCCAGCAGCAGTACTGAAGCTTTCTTT. Its protein product is CASSSTEAFF.

The chain combines TRBV30 with TRBJ2-5, with 9 bases matching TRBD2. V lost 0 bases, J lost 4 bases, and 3 bases stayed unmatched. This CDR3 has 14 residues. Looked up from germline, CDR1 is GTSNPN and CDR2 is SVGIG (reference sequence). The CDR3 DNA sequence: TGTGCCTGGAGTGTACGAGCGGGGGGAGAGACCCAGTACTTC. It encodes CAWSVRAGGETQYF.

A few counts support this clone. The chain employs TRBV30 and TRBJ2-3, with D uncertain. Trimming took off 0 bases at V and 5 bases at J, with 9 bases between the two ends. Germline CDR1 GTSNPN, CDR2 SVGIG (reference sequence). The CDR3 loop spans 13 amino acids. The CDR3 region is CAWSVNFGDTQYF. DNA for the CDR3: TGTGCCTGGAGTGTCAATTTCGGAGATACGCAGTATTTT.

The genes are TRBV2 and TRBJ2-2; 8 bases are shared with TRBD1. Germline V lookup: CDR1 SNHLY, CDR2 FYNNEI. Trimming at V came to 5 bases and at J to 3 bases, leaving 2 bases not matched to a gene. The CDR3 loop spans 14 amino acids. As DNA, the CDR3 is TGTGCCAGCAGTTGGACAGGGCACACCGGGGAGCTGTTTTTT. Translation gives CASSWTGHTGELFF.

CDR3 protein: CASGLPGGSEQFF. In DNA, the CDR3 is TGTGCCAGCGGGCTCCCGGGGGGTAGTGAGCAGTTCTTC. V is TRBV11-1 and J is TRBJ2-1, with 7 bases that match TRBD2. After removal of 8 bases from V and 9 bases from J, the junction contained 10 bases not matched to a gene. Per the germline V gene, CDR1 is SGHAT and CDR2 is FQDESV (reference sequence). The CDR3 length is 13 residues.

The V call is TRBV19, the J call TRBJ1-1, with 9 nucleotides matching TRBD1. Trimming at V came to 4 bases and at J to 11 bases, leaving 17 bases not matched to a gene. The germline V gene encodes CDR1 LNHDA and CDR2 SQIVND (reference sequence). This CDR3 has 16 amino acids. CDR3 region: CASSSLDGTGRRGAFF. CDR3 DNA sequence: TGTGCCAGTAGTAGTTTAGATGGGACAGGGCGAAGAGGGGCTTTCTTT.

The chain carries TRBV6-6 and TRBJ1-1; a possible D gene is TRBD1 (6 bases). V was shortened by 8 bases and J by 1 base, with 20 bases between the two germline ends. The CDR3 length is 16 residues. Per germline, CDR1 MNHNY and CDR2 SVGAGI (reference sequence). Written as DNA, the CDR3 is TGTGCCAGCCCCCCCCGCGCCGGGACACCGAACACTGAAGCTTTCTTT. Its translation is CASPPRAGTPNTEAFF.

This chain connects TRBV2 to TRBJ2-7, with TRBD1 identical over 7 bases. J gave up 1 base and V 6 bases, and 3 bases lay outside the gene matches. The CDR3 consists of 13 residues. The germline gives CDR1 SNHLY, CDR2 FYNNEI. CDR3 residues: CASRGTVSYEQYF. The CDR3 DNA reads as TGTGCCAGCAGGGGGACAGTGTCCTACGAGCAGTACTTC.

This chain connects TRBV30 to TRBJ2-7, with no clear D. This CDR3 contains 12 residues. Germline values: CDR1 GTSNPN, CDR2 SVGIG (reference sequence). V was pared by 0 bases and J by 2 bases, with 5 bases between. CDR3 coding DNA: TGTGCCTGGAGTGTATCGGCCTACGAGCAGTACTTC. Its translation: CAWSVSAYEQYF.

V and J are TRBV4-2 and TRBJ2-1; 8 bases fit TRBD2. Unmatched junction bases numbered 0, after V lost 2 bases and J lost 0 bases. This CDR3 is built from 15 residues. CDR1 is LGHNA, CDR2 YNFKEQ, per germline. The CDR3 nucleotides are TGTGCCAGCAGCCAAAGCGGGAGCTCCTACAATGAGCAGTTCTTC. Translating gives CASSQSGSSYNEQFF.

This chain uses TRBV2 with TRBJ2-4; 12 nucleotides match TRBD2. Germline V gene sequence: CDR1 SNHLY, CDR2 FYNNEI. The CDR3 length is 16 residues. V lost 6 bases and J lost 0; bases outside the gene matches: 3. The CDR3 region is CASRALAGGAKNIQYF. CDR3 sequence (DNA): TGTGCCAGCAGAGCACTAGCGGGGGGAGCCAAAAACATTCAGTACTTC.

J is TRBJ1-1 and V is TRBV19, with 7 bases identical to TRBD1. The CDR3 consists of 14 residues. The germline gives CDR1 LNHDA, CDR2 SQIVND (reference sequence). Germline trimming cut 5 bases from V and 4 bases from J; bases unmatched to any gene: 7. CDR3 DNA sequence: TGTGCCAGTAGTTTCCAGACAGGGCCCACTGAAGCTTTCTTT. Amino acids: CASSFQTGPTEAFF.

V usage is TRBV29-1 and J usage is TRBJ1-1; a weak D match, TRBD1 (6 bases). This CDR3 spans 12 amino acids. Trimming stripped 7 bases from V and 8 bases from J, with 17 bases between. CDR1 is SQVTM and CDR2 is ANQGSEA in the germline V gene. The CDR3 loop is CSASQGDAEAFF. The DNA for the CDR3 is TGCAGCGCCTCACAGGGTGACGCAGAAGCTTTCTTT.

This clone appeared a few times. The chain is built from TRBV27 and TRBJ1-5, with a weak D call TRBD1 (5 bases). V shed 8 bases and J shed 7 bases, with 12 bases lying between them. The CDR3 totals 12 residues. Germline CDR1 reads MNHEY; CDR2 reads SMNVEV (reference sequence). Here the CDR3 reads CASSPGGQPQHF. The CDR3 DNA follows: TGTGCCAGCTCTCCGGGGGGACAGCCCCAGCATTTT.

This clone was found once. V and J are TRBV6-1 and TRBJ1-6; 7 positions match TRBD1. The germline CDR1 and CDR2 sequences are MNHNS and SASEGT. The CDR3 is 14 residues long. The V segment lost 6 bases and the J segment 4 bases; nucleotides outside the gene matches: 3. The CDR3 reads CASRQGLYNSPLHF. The CDR3 DNA reads TGTGCCAGCAGACAGGGGCTGTATAATTCACCCCTCCACTTT.